Sequencing of this T cell receptor beta chain was carried out in a study of technical replicates of blood from a handful of donors. Trimming took 3 bases from V and 6 from J, leaving 5 bases between them. Looked up from germline, CDR1 is MDHEN and CDR2 is SYDVKM. The CDR3 contains 12 residues. Assay: immunoSEQ multiplex PCR; the TCRdb copy retains only in-frame clones and omits some. Of about 75,000 clones in the sample, about 97% are singletons; the top ten hold approximately 0.2%. The chain uses TRBV28 and TRBJ1-4; D call uncertain. What was sequenced was T cells isolated from PBMCs. The origin of this receptor is a human donor in good health. CDR3 sequence (DNA): TGTGCCAGCAGTTTGAGGGATGAAAAACTGTTTTTT. This translates into CASSLRDEKLFF.